This TCR beta chain was documented in a study of blood T cell repertoires in COVID-19. For the study at large: COVID-19 samples collected from the United States, Italy and Spain covered acute and convalescent phases. T cells, B-cell-depleted T cells, or PBMCs provided the cDNA or gDNA that served as material.

Under the authors' procedure: Nucleated cell number was recorded as an estimate derived from reference gene primer amplification. Using immunoSEQ multiplex PCR, the repertoire was profiled, and TCRdb retains in-frame clones only, with some absent. V, J and clone size reflect that table, while D and trimming were determined from the DNA. Here the sample spans some 140,000 clones, 70% to 80% being singletons. As concerns this clone: At one of its ends the junction is not consistent with the germline gene, which may arise from a read error.

Germline V lookup: CDR1 LGHDT, CDR2 YNNKEL (reference sequence). The CDR3 has 17 amino acids. It was during active infection that Seattle patients were enrolled and then longitudinally followed. The source material was peripheral blood. The TCR was taken from a woman aged 70-85 years with COVID-19, enrolled during active disease. The chain employs TRBV3-1 (or the pseudogene TRBV3-2) and TRBJ2-3; 7 bases match TRBD1. Here the CDR3 reads CASRQGGFLIGTDTQYF. CDR3 sequence (DNA): TGTGCCAGCAGACAAGGGGGCTTTTTAATTGGCACAGATACGCAGTATTTT.